The 9 T cell receptor beta chains listed next were all sequenced from one sample in a study of human T cells and chemical hapten exposure. Time point noted: patch test 1, 2 weeks after DPC sensitization. Treatment of the sample: therapeutic diphenylcyclopropenone sensitization with weekly scalp DPC. TCRdb used MiXCR to reprocess the RACE reads, holding one entry per CDR3 protein. The sample lists about 120,000 distinct CDR3 sequences, roughly an eighth seen once, with 0.8% to 1% in the top ten. The sequencing used whole blood, collected in connection with sensitization to the hapten diphenylcyclopropenone (DPC). Source of these receptors: a man between 18 and 35 years old with alopecia areata. Some clones in this sample may be carry-over from other donors' samples.

The rearrangement joins TRBV3-1 to TRBJ1-1; no clear D gene. Per the germline V gene, CDR1 is LGHDT and CDR2 is YNNKEL (reference sequence). V was clipped by 1 base and J by 4 bases, with 10 bases between them. CDR3 length equals 14 residues. This CDR3 is CASSQGRLSTEAFF. The CDR3 DNA reads as TGTGCCAGCAGCCAAGGTCGACTGAGCACTGAAGCTTTCTTT.

In its sample, this clonotype was seen a few times. This sequence joins TRBV5-1 and TRBJ2-1; D unclear. Germline assignment: CDR1 SGHRS and CDR2 YFSETQ. The CDR3 runs 14 residues. Deletions cut 0 bases from V and 6 bases from J, with 10 bases between. The CDR3 DNA follows: TGCGCCAGCAGCTTGGACCTATCAGGCAATGAGCAGTTCTTC. Protein product: CASSLDLSGNEQFF.

This clonotype was counted a few times. The chain recombines TRBV28 with TRBJ2-3; TRBD2 matches 12 bases. The CDR3 totals 15 residues. Unmatched junction bases numbered 4, after V lost 5 bases and J lost 4 bases. Germline V gene data show CDR1 as MDHEN and CDR2 as SYDVKM. The CDR3 loop is CASSPTSGGPDTQYF. CDR3 bases: TGTGCCAGCAGTCCGACTAGCGGGGGTCCAGATACGCAGTATTTT.

Only a few counts were recorded for this clonotype. The CDR3 DNA sequence: TGCGCCAGCAGCTCCGGACTGGCTAATGTCAATGAGCAGTTCTTC. Amino acid sequence: CASSSGLANVNEQFF. V is TRBV5-1 and J is TRBJ2-1, with D perhaps TRBD2 (5 bases). The V gene lost 3 bases and the J gene lost 6 bases, with 16 bases spanning the gap. This CDR3 contains 15 residues. Germline V gene lookup returns CDR1 SGHRS and CDR2 YFSETQ. Based on the CDR3 plus reference TRBV5-1 and TRBJ2-1, the full variable domain is KAGVTQTPRYLIKTRGQQVTLSCSPISGHRSVSWYQQTPGQGLQFLFEYFSETQRNKGNFPGRFSGRQFSNSRSEMNVSTLELGDSALYLCASSSGLANVNEQFFGPGTRLTVL.

This chain connects TRBV27 to TRBJ1-1, with D possibly matching TRBD1 (6 bases). The CDR3 is 13 residues long. The V gene lost 3 bases and the J gene lost 7 bases, with 12 bases spanning the gap. Germline V lookup: CDR1 MNHEY, CDR2 SMNVEV (reference sequence). As DNA, the CDR3 is TGTGCCAGCAGTTTTGGACAGCTGTATGAAGCTTTCTTT. Translating it yields CASSFGQLYEAFF.

CDR3 in DNA: TGTGCCAGCAGCCGCCGGGACAGGTCTGGAAACACCATATATTTT. Amino acid sequence: CASSRRDRSGNTIYF. The rearrangement links TRBV5-5 to TRBJ1-3; TRBD1 matches at 8 bases. This CDR3 has 15 residues. Germline CDR1 reads SGHKS; CDR2 reads YYEKEE (reference sequence). The V and J ends lost 4 bases and 1 base, in that order; junction bases with no gene match: 4.

The chain uses TRBV4-1 and TRBJ1-5, with 10 bases identical to TRBD1. V lost 0 bases, J lost 6 bases, and 8 bases stayed unmatched. Germline loops: CDR1 MGHRA, CDR2 YSYEKL. The CDR3 runs to 17 residues. The CDR3 nucleotides read TGCGCCAGCAGCCAAGATACGGACAGGGGGGAACGTCAGCCCCAGCATTTT. This codes for CASSQDTDRGERQPQHF.

This chain joins TRBV28 and TRBJ2-1; D tentatively fits TRBD1 or TRBD2 (5 bases each). With 4 bases removed from V and 9 bases from J, the gap between germline ends came to 10 bases. Germline lookup yields CDR1 MDHEN and CDR2 SYDVKM. This CDR3 is built from 12 residues. The DNA of the CDR3 is TGTGCCAGCAGTTATTCAGGGAGTGAGCAGTTCTTC. Amino acids: CASSYSGSEQFF.

V and J are TRBV7-2 and TRBJ1-1; maybe TRBD1 (5 bases). The length of the CDR3 is 12 residues. Germline CDR1 and CDR2: SGHTA and FQGNSA. Deletions cut 5 bases from V and 11 bases from J, with 15 bases between. The CDR3 DNA follows: TGTGCCAGCAGCCGGCAGGGCGGAAGGGCTTTCTTT. Residues: CASSRQGGRAFF. The entire variable domain, with the rest obtained from reference TRBV7-2 and TRBJ1-1, is as follows: GAGVSQSPSNKVTEKGKDVELRCDPISGHTALYWYRQSLGQGLEFLIYFQGNSAPDKSGLPSDRFSAERTGGSVSTLTIQRTQQEDSAVYLCASSRQGGRAFFGQGTRLTVV.